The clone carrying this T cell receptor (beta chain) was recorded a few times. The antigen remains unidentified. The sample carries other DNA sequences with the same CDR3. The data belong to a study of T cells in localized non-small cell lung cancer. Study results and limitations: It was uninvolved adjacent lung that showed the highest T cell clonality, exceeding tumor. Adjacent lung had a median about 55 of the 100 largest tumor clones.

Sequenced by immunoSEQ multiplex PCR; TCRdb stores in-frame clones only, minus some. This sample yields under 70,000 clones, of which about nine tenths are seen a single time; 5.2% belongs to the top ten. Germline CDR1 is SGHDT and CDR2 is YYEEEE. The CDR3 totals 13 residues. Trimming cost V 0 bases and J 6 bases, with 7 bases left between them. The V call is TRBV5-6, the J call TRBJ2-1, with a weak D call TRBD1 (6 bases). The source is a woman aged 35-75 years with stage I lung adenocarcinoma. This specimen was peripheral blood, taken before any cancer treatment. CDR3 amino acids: CASSLGGPNEQFF. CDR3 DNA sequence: TGTGCCAGCAGCTTGGGGGGGCCCAATGAGCAGTTCTTC.